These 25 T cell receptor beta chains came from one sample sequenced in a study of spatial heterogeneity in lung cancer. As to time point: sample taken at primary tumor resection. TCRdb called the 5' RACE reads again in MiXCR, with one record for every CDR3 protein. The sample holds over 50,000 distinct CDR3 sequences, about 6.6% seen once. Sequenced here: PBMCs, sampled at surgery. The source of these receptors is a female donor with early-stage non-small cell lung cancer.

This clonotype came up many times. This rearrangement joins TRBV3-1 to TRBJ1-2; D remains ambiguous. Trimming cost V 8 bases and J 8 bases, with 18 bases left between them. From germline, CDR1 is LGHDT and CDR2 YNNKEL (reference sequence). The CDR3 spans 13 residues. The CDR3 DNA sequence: TGTGCCAGCTCTCCCCGTAGGGCTGCCGGCTACACCTTC. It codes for CASSPRRAAGYTF.

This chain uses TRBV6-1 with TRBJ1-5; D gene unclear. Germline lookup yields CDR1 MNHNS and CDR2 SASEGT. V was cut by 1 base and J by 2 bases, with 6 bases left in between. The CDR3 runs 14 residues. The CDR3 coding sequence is TGTGCCAGCAGTGAAGGAGGAGGCAATCAGCCCCAGCATTTT. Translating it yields CASSEGGGNQPQHF.

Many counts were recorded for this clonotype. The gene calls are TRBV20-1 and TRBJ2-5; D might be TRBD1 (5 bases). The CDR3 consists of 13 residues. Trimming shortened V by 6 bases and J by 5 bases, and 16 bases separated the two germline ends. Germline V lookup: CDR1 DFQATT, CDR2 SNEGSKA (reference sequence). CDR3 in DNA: TGCAGTGCACCCCAGGGCAGTTCGGAGACCCAGTACTTC. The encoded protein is CSAPQGSSETQYF.

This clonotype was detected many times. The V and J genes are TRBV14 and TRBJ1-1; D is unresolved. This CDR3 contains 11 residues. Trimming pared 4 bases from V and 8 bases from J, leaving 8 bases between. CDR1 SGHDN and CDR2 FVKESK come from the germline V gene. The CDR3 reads CASSLRHEAFF. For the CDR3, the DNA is TGTGCCAGCAGCCTCAGGCACGAAGCTTTCTTT.

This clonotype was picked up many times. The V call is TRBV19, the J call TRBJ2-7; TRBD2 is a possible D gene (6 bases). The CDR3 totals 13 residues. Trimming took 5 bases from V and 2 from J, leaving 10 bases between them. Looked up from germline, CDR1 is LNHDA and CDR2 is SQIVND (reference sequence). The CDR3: CASSPPGAYEQYF. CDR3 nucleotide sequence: TGTGCCAGTAGTCCCCCGGGGGCCTACGAGCAGTACTTC.

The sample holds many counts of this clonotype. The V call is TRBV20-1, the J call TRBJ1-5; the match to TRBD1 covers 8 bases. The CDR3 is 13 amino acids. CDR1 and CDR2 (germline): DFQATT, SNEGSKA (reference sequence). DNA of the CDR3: TGCAGCACCCAGGGGGCTGGGGATCAGCCCCAGCATTTT. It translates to CSTQGAGDQPQHF.

As DNA, the CDR3 is TGCAGCGTTAGTATCAGGGCTGGCGAGCAGTACTTC. As protein: CSVSIRAGEQYF. The rearrangement links TRBV29-1 to TRBJ2-7; perhaps TRBD1 as D (5 bases). The germline gives CDR1 SQVTM, CDR2 ANQGSEA. V was shortened by 5 bases and J by 6 bases, with 14 bases between the two germline ends. The CDR3 is 12 amino acids.

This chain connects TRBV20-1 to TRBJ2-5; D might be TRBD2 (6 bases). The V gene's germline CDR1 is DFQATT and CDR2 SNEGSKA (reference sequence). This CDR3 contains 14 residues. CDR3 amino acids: CSSNSGWGDETQYF. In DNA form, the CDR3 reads TGCAGCTCGAACAGCGGGTGGGGGGACGAGACCCAGTACTTC.

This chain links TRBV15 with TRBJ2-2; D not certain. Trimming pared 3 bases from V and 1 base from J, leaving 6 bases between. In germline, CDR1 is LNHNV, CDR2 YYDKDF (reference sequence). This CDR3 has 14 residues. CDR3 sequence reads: CATSSLRNTGELFF. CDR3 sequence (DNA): TGTGCCACCAGCAGCCTGCGGAACACCGGGGAGCTGTTTTTT.

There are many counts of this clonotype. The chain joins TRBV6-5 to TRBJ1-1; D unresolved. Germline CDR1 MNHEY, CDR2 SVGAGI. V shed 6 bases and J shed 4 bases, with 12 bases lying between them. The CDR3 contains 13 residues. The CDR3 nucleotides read TGTGCCAGCAGAACTAGTGTCGGCACTGAAGCTTTCTTT. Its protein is CASRTSVGTEAFF.

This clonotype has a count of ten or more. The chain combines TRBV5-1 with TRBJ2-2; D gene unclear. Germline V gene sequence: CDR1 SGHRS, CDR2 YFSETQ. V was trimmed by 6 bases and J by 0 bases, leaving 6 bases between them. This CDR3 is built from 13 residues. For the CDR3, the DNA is TGCGCCAGCAAGGTCCCGAACACCGGGGAGCTGTTTTTT. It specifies CASKVPNTGELFF.

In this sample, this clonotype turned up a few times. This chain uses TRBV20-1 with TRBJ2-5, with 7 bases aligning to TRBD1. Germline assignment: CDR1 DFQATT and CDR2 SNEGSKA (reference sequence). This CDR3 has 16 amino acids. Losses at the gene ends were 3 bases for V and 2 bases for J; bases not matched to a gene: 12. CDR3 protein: CSARDLLRTGQETQYF. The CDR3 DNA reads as TGCAGTGCTAGGGACTTACTACGGACAGGACAAGAGACCCAGTACTTC.

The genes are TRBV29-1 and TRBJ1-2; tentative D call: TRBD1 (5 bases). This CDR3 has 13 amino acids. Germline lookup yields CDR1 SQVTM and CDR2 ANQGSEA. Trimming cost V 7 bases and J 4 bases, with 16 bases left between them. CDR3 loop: CSAGRGEGYGYTF. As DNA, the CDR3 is TGCAGCGCTGGGAGGGGCGAGGGCTATGGCTACACCTTC. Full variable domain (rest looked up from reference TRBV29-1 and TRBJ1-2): SAVISQKPSRDICQRGTSLTIQCQVDSQVTMMFWYRQQPGQSLTLIATANQGSEATYESGFVIDKFPISRPNLTFSTLTVSNMSPEDSSIYLCSAGRGEGYGYTFGSGTRLTVV.

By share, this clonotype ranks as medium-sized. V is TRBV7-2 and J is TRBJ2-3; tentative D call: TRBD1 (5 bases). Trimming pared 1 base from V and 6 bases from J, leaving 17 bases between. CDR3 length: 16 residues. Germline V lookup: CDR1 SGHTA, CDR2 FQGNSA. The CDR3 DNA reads TGTGCCAGCAGCTTAGTCCGCTACCGTTCAGGGGATACGCAGTATTTT. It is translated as CASSLVRYRSGDTQYF.

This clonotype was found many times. CDR3 residues: CASSTRGTYEQYF. The CDR3 region has the DNA TGTGCCAGCAGCACTAGAGGGACCTACGAGCAGTACTTC. V is TRBV2 and J is TRBJ2-7; D possibly corresponds to TRBD2 (5 bases). The CDR3 extends over 13 amino acids. With 6 bases removed from V and 2 bases from J, the gap between germline ends came to 11 bases. Germline CDR1 is SNHLY and CDR2 is FYNNEI.

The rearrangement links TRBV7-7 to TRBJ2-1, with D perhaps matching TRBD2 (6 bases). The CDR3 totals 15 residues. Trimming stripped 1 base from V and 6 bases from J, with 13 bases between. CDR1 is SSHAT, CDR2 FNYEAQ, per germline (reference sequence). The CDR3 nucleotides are TGTGCCAGCAGCTTAGTCCTAGCGCCTCGCAATGAGCAGTTCTTC. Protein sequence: CASSLVLAPRNEQFF.

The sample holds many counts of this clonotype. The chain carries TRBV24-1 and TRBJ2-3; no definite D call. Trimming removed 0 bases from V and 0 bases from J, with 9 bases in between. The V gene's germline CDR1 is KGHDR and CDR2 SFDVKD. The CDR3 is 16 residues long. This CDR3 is CATSDLGGFSTDTQYF. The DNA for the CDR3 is TGTGCCACCAGTGATTTGGGCGGCTTTAGCACAGATACGCAGTATTTT.

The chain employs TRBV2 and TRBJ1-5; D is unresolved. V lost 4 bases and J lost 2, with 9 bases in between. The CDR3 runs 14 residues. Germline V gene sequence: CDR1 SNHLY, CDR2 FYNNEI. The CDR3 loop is CASSAIGGNQPQHF. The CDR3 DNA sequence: TGTGCCAGCAGTGCAATCGGGGGCAATCAGCCCCAGCATTTT.

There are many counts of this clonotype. The CDR3 is CSVVTSSYEQYF. CDR3 DNA: TGCAGCGTTGTGACGAGCTCCTACGAGCAGTACTTC. V is TRBV29-1 and J is TRBJ2-7; D not resolved. V lost 4 bases to trimming and J lost 0 bases, with 7 bases between them. This CDR3 has 12 amino acids. Looked up from germline, CDR1 is SQVTM and CDR2 is ANQGSEA.

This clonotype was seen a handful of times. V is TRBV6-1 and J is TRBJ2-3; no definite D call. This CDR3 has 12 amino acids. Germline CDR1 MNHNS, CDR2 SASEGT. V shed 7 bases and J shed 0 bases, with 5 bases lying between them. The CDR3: CASIRSTDTQYF. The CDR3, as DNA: TGTGCCAGCATAAGGAGCACAGATACGCAGTATTTT.

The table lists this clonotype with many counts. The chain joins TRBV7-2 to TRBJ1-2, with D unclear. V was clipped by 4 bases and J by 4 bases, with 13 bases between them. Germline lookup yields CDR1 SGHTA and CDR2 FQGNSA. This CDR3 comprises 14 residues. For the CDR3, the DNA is TGTGCCAGCAGCTCCCCTAACCGGTTCTATGGCTACACCTTC. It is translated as CASSSPNRFYGYTF.

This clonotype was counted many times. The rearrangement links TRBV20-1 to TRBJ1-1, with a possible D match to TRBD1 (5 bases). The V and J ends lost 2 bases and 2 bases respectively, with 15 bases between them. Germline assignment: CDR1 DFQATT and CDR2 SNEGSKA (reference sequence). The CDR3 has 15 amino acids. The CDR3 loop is CSARNPRGINTEAFF. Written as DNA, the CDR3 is TGCAGTGCTAGAAACCCTCGGGGGATCAACACTGAAGCTTTCTTT.

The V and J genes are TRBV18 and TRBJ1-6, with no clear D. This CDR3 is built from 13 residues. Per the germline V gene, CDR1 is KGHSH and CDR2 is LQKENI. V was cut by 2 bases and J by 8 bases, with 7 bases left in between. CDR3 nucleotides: TGTGCCAGCTCACCAAGACCGGATTCACCCCTCCACTTT. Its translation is CASSPRPDSPLHF.

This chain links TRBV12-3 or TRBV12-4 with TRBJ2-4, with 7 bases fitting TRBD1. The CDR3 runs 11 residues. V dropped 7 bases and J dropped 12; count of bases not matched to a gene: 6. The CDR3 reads CASTRTGPQYF. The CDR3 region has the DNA TGTGCCAGCACCCGGACAGGTCCTCAGTACTTC.

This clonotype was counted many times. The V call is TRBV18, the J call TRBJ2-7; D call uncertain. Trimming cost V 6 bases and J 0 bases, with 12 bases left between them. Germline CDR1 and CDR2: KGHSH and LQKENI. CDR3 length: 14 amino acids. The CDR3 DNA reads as TGTGCCAGCTCGAAGGGCGACAACTCCTACGAGCAGTACTTC. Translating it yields CASSKGDNSYEQYF.